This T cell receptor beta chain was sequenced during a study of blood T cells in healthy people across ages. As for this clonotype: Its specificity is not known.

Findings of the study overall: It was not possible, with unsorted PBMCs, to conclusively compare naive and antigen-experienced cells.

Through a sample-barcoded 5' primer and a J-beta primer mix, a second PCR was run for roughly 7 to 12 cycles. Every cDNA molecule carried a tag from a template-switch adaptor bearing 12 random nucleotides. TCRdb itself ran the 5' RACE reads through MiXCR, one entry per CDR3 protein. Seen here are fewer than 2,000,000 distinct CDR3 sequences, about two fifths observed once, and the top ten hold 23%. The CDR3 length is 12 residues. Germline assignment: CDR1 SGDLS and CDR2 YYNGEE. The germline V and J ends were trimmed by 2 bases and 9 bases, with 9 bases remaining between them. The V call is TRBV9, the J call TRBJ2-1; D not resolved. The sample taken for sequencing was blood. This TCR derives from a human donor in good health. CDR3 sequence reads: CASSVEDGEQFF. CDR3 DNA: TGTGCCAGCAGCGTCGAGGATGGTGAGCAGTTCTTC.